This entry concerns a single TCR beta chain. It has no known antigen specificity. No quality values exist for individual bases; no much larger clone is one base distant. These data originate in a study of cytomegalovirus exposure and HLA in healthy donors (dated by TCRdb to the late 2010s). Regarding the study in general: An earlier analysis of roughly 500 of the donors reported about 260 Gb of sequence data and around 110 million unique TCR beta sequences obtained from about 180 million T cells. An early release covering just under 650 HLA-typed donors comprised approximately 290 gigabases of sequencing data and around 85 million unique TCR sequences. Of the 350 to 450 genotyped donors, 75% to 85% were placed in the genetic ancestry cluster associated with self-reported Caucasian donors. The study aimed to test whether cataloging public T cell receptors could reveal signatures of past pathogen exposure. The study used immunosequencing to profile the T cell repertoires of about 670 subjects and linked those repertoires to cytomegalovirus serostatus. Along with the approximately 670-subject first cohort, a separate validation cohort of over 90 different subjects was used. High-throughput TCR immunosequencing, statistical association of individual TCRs with disease status, and machine learning were combined to predict cytomegalovirus infection status. A later analysis re-analyzed previously published TCR beta repertoires from roughly 690 donors and added high-resolution HLA genotyping to study TCR occurrence patterns. Rather than drawing on any new phenotypic data, the later analysis identified candidate immune exposures from TCR beta sequences and the way those sequences occurred across donors. An earlier analysis of some 500 of the donors applied high-throughput TCR beta sequencing to assess whether each TCR beta V gene segment acted as functional or pseudogenic. Donor age, sex, ethnicity and CMV serostatus were collected together with the repertoire data. A later genetic analysis took genome-wide SNP genotypes for about 65% of the roughly 670 donors and used that subset as a discovery cohort. All discovery cohort repertoires had been generated using a single sequencing platform. Both class I and class II loci were covered by HLA typing, at four-digit resolution. The number of typed donors differed by locus: roughly 620-640 for A, B, C, DRB1 and DQB1; approximately 520 for DQA1; roughly 600 for DPA1; and 400 to 480 for DPB1. Five DR-DQ haplotypes were treated as single units for association and clustering because of strong linkage in the cohort. Across about 370 genotyped donors of the cohort, an average of roughly 200,000 unique TCR beta nucleotide sequences per donor were sequenced, and approximately 17% of those sequences were non-productive.

The cohort comprised fewer than 750 healthy bone marrow donors. At the time of sampling, all cohort members were nominally healthy, though unrecorded immune exposures were likely present. The donor was CMV seronegative and was included in the group of a few hundred seronegative cohort members. Each donor provided a peripheral blood sample, and peripheral blood mononuclear cells were used for TCR beta sequencing. Genomic DNA extraction from the blood cell samples was performed with the Qiagen DNeasy Blood Extraction Kit. Spanning cysteine to phenylalanine, the CDR3 consists of 13 amino acids. CDR3 DNA only is kept here, 39 bases in frame from base 1. Based on the germline V gene, the CDR1 and CDR2 sequences are SGDLS and YYNGEE. V has 3 bases trimmed and J has 6 bases trimmed; junction bases matching no gene number 5. Beyond this particular receptor, the publication reports: In a later genetic analysis, a missense DCLRE1C variant was associated with V-gene and J-gene trimming of TCR beta chains, and the association was replicated in an independent cohort. A total of 164 TCR beta chains were listed by the study as associated with cytomegalovirus. Because HLA typing was missing for some donors at each locus, association tests included only the typed subset. Only TCR beta chains were sequenced in this cohort, and the absence of alpha or paired-chain data limited detectable features. The classifier was reported to diagnose cytomegalovirus status with high specificity and sensitivity in both the original and validation cohorts. The authors suggested that the approach could potentially be generalized to other disease states and immunological phenotypes. The presence/absence analyses assumed that sequencing depth was roughly uniform across donors, and that assumption may not be true. In a later analysis, HLA-associated TCR beta chains were found to be more clonally expanded and to have lower generation probabilities than equally common non-associated chains. A cluster of highly shared sequence variants was judged likely to be a technical artifact of the sequencing pipeline. A later analysis found that TCR association rates varied across HLA loci, with DRB1 alleles showing the most associated TCRs and HLA-C alleles the fewest. Some IMGT-functional V segments, including TRBV6-2 and TRBV6-3, could not be told apart with the 87-base-pair reads, so those segments were excluded. At a false discovery rate of 0.05, a later analysis linked 16,000 or so TCR beta sequences to specific HLA alleles. A further reported finding was that TCR beta sequences accurately predicted the HLA-A and HLA-B alleles for most subjects in the first cohort. A later analysis found that most CMV-associated TCR beta chains appeared HLA-restricted, with HLA associations seemingly driven largely by CMV exposure. Linkage disequilibrium might explain the correlated functional status among segregating V segments, but an unknown experimental factor could not be ruled out. According to a later genetic analysis, donors in an Asian-associated ancestry cluster had fewer N-insertions in productive TCRs than the approximately 630-donor mean. When HLA alleles, especially DR and DQ, strongly co-occurred, attributing TCR associations to individual alleles was difficult. For the cohort, immune exposure information was limited to CMV serostatus. Most TCR sequences were observed very rarely across donors, whereas some public TCRs were present in many individuals. In vitro tests confirmed that three of the cytomegalovirus-associated TCR beta chains recognize cytomegalovirus antigens. An earlier analysis of approximately 590 of the donors showed that most TCR beta V segments appeared in productive rearrangements either about 87% or about 30% of the time, which broadly matched IMGT annotations. Because counts were too low, about 18 rarely observed V segments, including chromosome 9 orphons, were excluded from the earlier analysis of 587 of the donors. According to a later analysis, parvovirus B19, influenza, CMV and Epstein-Barr virus appeared linked to several top co-occurrence clusters.

Libraries were built with the immunoSEQ multiplex PCR assay. The multiplex PCR relied on a mix of 60 forward primers for TCR Vbeta segments and 13 reverse primers for TCR Jbeta segments. The CDR3 region of rearranged TCR beta genes was amplified from genomic DNA with a multiplex PCR assay. The amplified TCR beta libraries were sequenced on the Illumina HiSeq System as 87-base-pair reads. Concerning the study's data processing: A later analysis counted about 80 million unique TCR beta chains across the 666 repertoires, and 10 million to 12 million of these chains were shared by at least two donors. To remove PCR and sequencing errors, raw reads were error-corrected and collapsed into unique sequences using a nearest-neighbor algorithm that merged closely related sequences. Alignment of CDR3 sequences to IMGT reference sequences was used to assign V, D and J gene segments. For a sequence to be retained, at least a six-nucleotide match to both a V gene segment and a J gene segment was required. Rearrangements were classified as productive when the CDR3 lacked stop codons and remained in frame with V and J, and all other rearrangements were classified as non-productive. Following IMGT convention, CDR3 was defined as the stretch from the second conserved V-encoded cysteine to the conserved J-encoded phenylalanine. The earlier analysis of more than 450 of the donors excluded sequences that lacked an unambiguous match to a single V gene segment. In an earlier analysis of 587 of the donors, V segments were called functional above 56.7% productive rearrangements and were called segregating when the between-donor standard deviation exceeded 5%. A statistical classification framework was developed to diagnose cytomegalovirus status using the catalog of TCR beta chain sequences. In a later analysis, TCR nucleotide sequences were compared against IMGT/GENE-DB human TR gene sequences so that V and J genes could be assigned. A later analysis assigned CDR3 sequences and most-parsimonious VDJ recombination scenarios with the TCRdist pipeline. A later analysis defined each TCR beta chain by its CDR3 amino acid sequence plus V-gene family, and excluded reads lacking a unique V-gene family. In a later analysis, a few hundred highly shared, low-generation-probability nucleotide sequences were removed to address suspected cross-contamination and a sequencing artifact. For each public chain, a later analysis derived a clonal expansion index from normalized ranks of inferred template counts within each repertoire. A later analysis computed generation probabilities with a VDJ recombination model fitted to out-of-frame rearrangements, and checked the results against IGoR. In a later analysis, hypergeometric tests were used to score TCR-TCR, TCR-HLA and TCR-CMV co-occurrence, with a repertoire-size bias correction applied to TCR pairs. False discovery rates were estimated in a later analysis by permuting HLA or CMV assignments 20 times. A later analysis grouped co-occurring TCRs with DBSCAN, adding TCRdist sequence similarity when clustering within HLA-allele-positive subsets. Repertoires with fewer than 30,000 or more than 120,000 public chains, plus five repertoires with anomalous nucleotide sharing, were excluded from co-occurrence clustering. TCRdb's version of the immuneACCESS table is confined to in-frame rearrangements and falls short of the full clone set. An unresolved V gene accounts for under half of the shortfall where checked; the remainder is of unknown origin. That table furnishes V, J and clone size, whereas the DNA furnished D and trimming. Across this sample there are about 120,000 clones, with 80% to 90% seen only once. About 1.7% of the sample rests with the top ten.

Sample: PBMCs. The receptor chain draws on TRBV9 and TRBJ1-2; 7 central nucleotides agree with TRBD1. The receptor's source is a man aged 40-49 years in good health and CMV-seronegative. The bases read TGTGCCAGCAGCGCACAGGGGTCCCATGGCTACACCTTC. Translated, this is CASSAQGSHGYTF.